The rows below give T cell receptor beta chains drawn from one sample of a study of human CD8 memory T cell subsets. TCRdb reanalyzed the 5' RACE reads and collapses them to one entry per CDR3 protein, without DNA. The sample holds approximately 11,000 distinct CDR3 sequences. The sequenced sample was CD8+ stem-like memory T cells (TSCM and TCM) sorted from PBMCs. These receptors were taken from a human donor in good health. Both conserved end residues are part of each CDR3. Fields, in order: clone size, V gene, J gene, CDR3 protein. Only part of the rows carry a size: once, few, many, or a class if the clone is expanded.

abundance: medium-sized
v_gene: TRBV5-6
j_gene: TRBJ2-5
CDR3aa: CASSLGSTPQETQYF

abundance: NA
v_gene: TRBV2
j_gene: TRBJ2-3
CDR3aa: CASMFEDRGDTDTQYF

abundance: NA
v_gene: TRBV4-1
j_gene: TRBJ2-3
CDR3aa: CATGQGTDTQYF

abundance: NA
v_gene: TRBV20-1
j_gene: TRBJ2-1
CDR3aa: CSARAHGSYNEQFF

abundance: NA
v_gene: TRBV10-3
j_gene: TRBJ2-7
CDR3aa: CAIMTETSYEQYF

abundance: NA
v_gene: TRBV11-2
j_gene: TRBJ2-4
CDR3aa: CASSRPKAGSIGIQYF

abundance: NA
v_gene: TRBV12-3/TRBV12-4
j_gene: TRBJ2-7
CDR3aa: CASSLGTANYEQYF

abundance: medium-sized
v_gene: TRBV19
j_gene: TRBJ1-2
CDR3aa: CAVAGNYGYTF

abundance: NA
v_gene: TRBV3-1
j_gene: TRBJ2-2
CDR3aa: CASSPRDRANTGELFF

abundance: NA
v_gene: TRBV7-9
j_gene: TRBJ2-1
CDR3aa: CASSLVGAPKEQFF

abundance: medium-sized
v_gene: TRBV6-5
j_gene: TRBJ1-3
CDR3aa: CASSYSGLNSGNTIYF

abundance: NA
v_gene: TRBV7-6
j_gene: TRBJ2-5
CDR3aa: CASSPARGEQTQYF

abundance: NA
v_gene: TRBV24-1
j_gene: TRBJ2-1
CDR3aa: CATSDLTSGYNEQFF

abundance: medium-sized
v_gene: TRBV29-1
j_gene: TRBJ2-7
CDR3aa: CSAVDGAYEQYF

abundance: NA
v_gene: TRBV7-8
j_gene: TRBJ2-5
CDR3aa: CASSLDAETGLATQETQYF

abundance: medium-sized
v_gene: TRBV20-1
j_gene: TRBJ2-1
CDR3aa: CSASDVAGVSYNEQFF

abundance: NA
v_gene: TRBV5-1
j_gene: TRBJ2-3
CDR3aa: CASRVDSTDTQYF

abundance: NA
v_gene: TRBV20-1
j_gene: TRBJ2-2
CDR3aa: CSARQGNTGELFF

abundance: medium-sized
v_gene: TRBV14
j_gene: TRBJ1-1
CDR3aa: CASSATQENTEAFF

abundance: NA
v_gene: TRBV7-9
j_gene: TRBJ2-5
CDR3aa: CASSLGQGQETQYF

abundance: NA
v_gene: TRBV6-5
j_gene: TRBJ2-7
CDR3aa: CASSYSRYQPYEQYF

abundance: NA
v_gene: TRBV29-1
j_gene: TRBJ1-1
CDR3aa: CSGMTGLFPEAFF

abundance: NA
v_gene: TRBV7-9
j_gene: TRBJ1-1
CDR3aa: CASSPAPLSVAFF

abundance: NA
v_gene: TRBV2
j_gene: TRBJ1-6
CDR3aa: CASSAPYSPLHF

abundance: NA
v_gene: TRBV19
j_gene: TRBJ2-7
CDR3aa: CASSIGENYEQYF

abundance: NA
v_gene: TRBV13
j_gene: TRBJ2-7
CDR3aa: CASSLVGLAGGEQYF

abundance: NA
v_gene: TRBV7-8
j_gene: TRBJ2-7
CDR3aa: CASSLPDWGESYEQYF

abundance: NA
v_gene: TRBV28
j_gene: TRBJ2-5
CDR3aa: CASSLPETETQYF

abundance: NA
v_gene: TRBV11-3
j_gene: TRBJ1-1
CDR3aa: CASSFQETEAFF

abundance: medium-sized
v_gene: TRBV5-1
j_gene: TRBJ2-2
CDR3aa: CASSLAGSLSSYAGELFF

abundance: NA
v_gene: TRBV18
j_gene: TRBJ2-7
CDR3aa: CASSPGQITYEQYF

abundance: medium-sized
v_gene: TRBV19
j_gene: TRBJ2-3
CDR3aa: CASSMWLGADTQYF

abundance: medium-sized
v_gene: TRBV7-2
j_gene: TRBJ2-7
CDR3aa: CASSSGLAYEQYF

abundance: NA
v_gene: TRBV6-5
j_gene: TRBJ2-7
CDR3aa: CASSYDPGGEQYF

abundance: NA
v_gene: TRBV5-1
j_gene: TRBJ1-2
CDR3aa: CASSLGDYGYTF

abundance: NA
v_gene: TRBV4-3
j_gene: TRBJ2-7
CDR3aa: CASSQVQGRYGEQYF

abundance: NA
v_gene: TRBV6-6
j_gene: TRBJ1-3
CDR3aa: CAGGYSGNTIYF

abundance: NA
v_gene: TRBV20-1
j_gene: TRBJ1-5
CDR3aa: CSATNQGSGNQPQHF

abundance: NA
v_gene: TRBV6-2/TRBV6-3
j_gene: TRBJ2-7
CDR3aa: CASSHLGNSYEQYF

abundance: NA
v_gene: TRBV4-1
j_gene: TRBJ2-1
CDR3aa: CASSQEGRGGDEQFF

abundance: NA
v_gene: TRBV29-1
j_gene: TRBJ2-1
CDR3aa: CSALADSYNEQFF

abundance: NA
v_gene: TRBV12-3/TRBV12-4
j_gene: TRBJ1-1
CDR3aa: CASSPTGGNTEAFF

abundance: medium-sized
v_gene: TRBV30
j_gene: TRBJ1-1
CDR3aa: CAWNLGQGMEDTEAFF

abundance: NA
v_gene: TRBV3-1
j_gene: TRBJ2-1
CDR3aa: CASSQPPRDSYNEQFF

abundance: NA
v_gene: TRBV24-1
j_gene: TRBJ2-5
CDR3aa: CATSDSEGLQQETQYF

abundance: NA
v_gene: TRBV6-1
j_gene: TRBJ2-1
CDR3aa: CASCKGADEQFF

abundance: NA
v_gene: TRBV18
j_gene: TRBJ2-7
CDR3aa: CASSPRDRPYEQYF

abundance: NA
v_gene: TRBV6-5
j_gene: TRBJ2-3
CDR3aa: CASSYSRGAGDTQYF

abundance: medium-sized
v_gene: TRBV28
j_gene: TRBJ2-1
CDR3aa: CASSSVLAGGYNEQFF

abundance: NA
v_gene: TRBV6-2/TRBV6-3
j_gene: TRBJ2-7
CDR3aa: CASRPLGERYEQYF

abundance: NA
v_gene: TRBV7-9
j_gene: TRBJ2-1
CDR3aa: CASSFGIPNQQFF

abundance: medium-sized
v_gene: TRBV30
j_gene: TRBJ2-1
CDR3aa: CAWSEAGLAGGLYNEQFF

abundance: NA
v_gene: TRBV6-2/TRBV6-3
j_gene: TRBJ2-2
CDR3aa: CASRAGSGELFF

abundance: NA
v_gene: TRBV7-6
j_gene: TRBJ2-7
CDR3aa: CASSLAPGGSGSYEQYF

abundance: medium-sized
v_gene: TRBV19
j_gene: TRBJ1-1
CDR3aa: CASSIGTEAFF

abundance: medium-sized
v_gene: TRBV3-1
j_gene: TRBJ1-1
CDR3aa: CASSQEPFNTEAFF

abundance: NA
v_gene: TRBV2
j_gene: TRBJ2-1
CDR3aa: CASKERAYNEQFF

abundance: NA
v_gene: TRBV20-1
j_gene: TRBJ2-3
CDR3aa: CSARDGRDWDTQYF